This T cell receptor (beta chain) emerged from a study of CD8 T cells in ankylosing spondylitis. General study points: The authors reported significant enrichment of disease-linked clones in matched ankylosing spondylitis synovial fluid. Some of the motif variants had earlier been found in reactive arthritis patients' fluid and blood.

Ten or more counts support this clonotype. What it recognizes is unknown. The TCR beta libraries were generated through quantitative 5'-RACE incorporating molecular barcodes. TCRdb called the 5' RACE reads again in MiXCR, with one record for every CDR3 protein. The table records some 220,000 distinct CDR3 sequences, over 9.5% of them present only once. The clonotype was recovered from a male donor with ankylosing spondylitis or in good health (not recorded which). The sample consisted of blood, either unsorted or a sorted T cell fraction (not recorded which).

The CDR3 loop is CASSYLPGAPEAFF. The CDR3 DNA reads TGTGCCAGCAGTTACTTGCCAGGGGCCCCTGAAGCTTTCTTT. V gene TRBV6-5 combines with J gene TRBJ1-1; D might be TRBD1 (6 bases). The ends were cut back, 1 base at V and 6 bases at J, with 12 bases in the middle. The germline V gene encodes CDR1 MNHEY and CDR2 SVGAGI. The CDR3 length is 14 residues.